The present TCR beta chain was sequenced within a study of preoperative IRX-2 immunotherapy in early breast cancer. The germline CDR1 and CDR2 sequences are SGHNT and YENEEA. The CDR3 contains 15 residues. V trimming: 7 bases; J trimming: 0 bases; junction bases outside the gene matches: 6. The treatment here: preoperative locoregional IRX-2 cytokine immunotherapy. Patients received preoperative, locoregional IRX-2 cytokine immunotherapy in a phase Ib study. This table comes from immunoSEQ multiplex PCR, and its TCRdb copy is limited to in-frame clones, with some not included. The table lists roughly 40,000 clones, approximately 80% of them singletons.

The input for sequencing was tumor tissue, taken after IRX-2 immunotherapy. The receptor comes from a human donor with breast cancer. The V gene is TRBV11-3, the J gene TRBJ2-3, with 8 bases aligning to TRBD1. CDR3 residues: CASKRQGISTDTQYF. In DNA form, the CDR3 reads TGTGCCAGCAAAAGACAGGGGATAAGCACAGATACGCAGTATTTT.